The T cell receptor beta chain described here comes from a study of vaccination effects on CD4 cells after COVID-19 (dated by TCRdb to the early 2020s). Describing the broader study: Each participant received two doses of an mRNA SARS-CoV-2 vaccine, either BNT162b2 or mRNA-1273. The full study included roughly 10 COVID-19 convalescent patients and a few SARS-CoV-2-naive healthy vaccine recipients. SARS-CoV-2 spike-specific CD4+ TCR repertoires from before and after mRNA vaccination were compared in COVID-19 convalescent patients and in infection-naive vaccine recipients. In the study, cultures from other donors were sequenced using the Oncomine TCR Beta short-read assay on an Illumina iSeq 100. Overall results and qualifications from the work: In healthy vaccine recipients, vaccine-induced clones were almost all SARS-CoV-2 mono-reactive, with only 1 of 255 cross-reactive with common cold coronaviruses. The study was limited by a small number of convalescent patients, and early post-infection timepoints were lacking. At late post-vaccination timepoints, both infection-induced and vaccine-induced clones showed marked clonal contraction, consistent with waning T cell responses.

Libraries were made using the immunoSEQ multiplex PCR assay. DNA from the CD4+ T cells that had been cultured and isolated underwent TCR beta CDR3 sequencing. The authors processed their data as follows. Non-productive TCR sequences were discarded, and reads were trimmed to the CDR3 region, with only CDR3s of 7 or more amino acids retained. Antigen-specific clonotypes were identified with the MANAFEST web app by comparing expansion in peptide wells against reference cultures. For clones to be considered positive, expansion at FDR<0.05 versus reference and all other wells, an odds ratio above 5, and a frequency above 0.1% in two replicate wells were required. A clonotype was called cross-reactive if it was significantly expanded both in SARS-CoV-2 spike wells and in at least one common cold coronavirus spike condition. Using the stringdist R package, CDR3 similarity was measured by Levenshtein distance, and unrooted trees were constructed with ape in R 3.6.1. TCRdb limited this immuneACCESS table to in-frame rearrangements with V and J called. A share of clones is missing; checked studies link under half to unresolved V genes, and the rest is unexplained. D and trimming come from the DNA, and the V and J calls and clone size come from that table. In this sample the table shows about 79,000 clones, around 70% of which occur a single time. Approximately 1.9% of the sample rests with the top ten.

Via the germline V gene, CDR1 is SGHDN and CDR2 FVKESK. Measured from the cysteine to the phenylalanine, the CDR3 is 19 residues long. Only the CDR3 part of the read is kept: 57 bases, read in frame from the first base. Germline trimming: 1 base from V, 4 bases from J; junction bases outside gene matches: 11. On this clone: The clone's antigen remains unknown. It has no much larger one-base neighbor in the sample; base qualities were not kept.

In the ViraFEST assay, PBMC were stimulated with viral peptide pools, and TCR sequencing was then used to find antigen-specific CD4+ T cell clonotypes based on their expansion. After approximately eleven days of culture, CD4+ T cells were isolated with the EasySep CD4+ T cell isolation kit. The absence of prior SARS-CoV-2 infection in healthy vaccine recipients was confirmed by negative nucleocapsid antibodies before and after vaccination. Each well held 2 million to 2.5 million PBMC cultured in IMDM containing 5% human AB serum, 8.5 to 10 IU/ml IL-2 and gentamicin, along with about 9.3 ug/ml peptides. On days 3 and 7, half of the culture medium was replaced with fresh IL-2-containing medium. Unless noted otherwise, every peptide stimulation condition was grown in triplicate wells. Using Ficoll-Paque Plus gradient centrifugation, PBMC were separated from whole blood and then either used fresh or cryopreserved at -140C. The overlapping peptide pools covered the spike proteins of SARS-CoV-2 as well as those of the common cold coronaviruses HCoV-NL63, HCoV-OC43 and HCoV-229E. The QIAamp micro DNA kit was used to extract genomic DNA from the cultured CD4+ T cells.

The sequence links TRBV14 to TRBJ1-3; 12 bases in between match TRBD1. This receptor was identified in a human donor who received a COVID-19 vaccine. This specimen was CD4+ T cells from PBMCs cultured with HCoV-229E spike peptides, taken before COVID-19 vaccination. This specimen's cell subset or site label, per the study, means: HCoV-229E spike overlapping peptide pool stimulation. This receptor has the CDR3 CASSQVWDRGLSSGNTIYF. The nucleotide sequence is given as TGTGCCAGCAGCCAAGTTTGGGACAGGGGGCTTTCGAGCGGAAACACCATATATTTT.